This T cell receptor (beta chain) is drawn from a study of Tregs in tolerant kidney transplant recipients. Study outcomes and limitations: Validation in larger populations is needed because few patients were studied.

Trimming shortened V by 8 bases and J by 7 bases, and 3 bases separated the two germline ends. This CDR3 contains 8 residues. Germline CDR1 and CDR2: MNHEY and SMNVEV (reference sequence). Profiling relied on immunoSEQ multiplex PCR, and the TCRdb table lists in-frame clones only, not all of them. Among about 83,000 clones listed, 95% to 98% were seen once. As regards this clone: Its antigen is undetermined.

The chain uses TRBV27 and TRBJ2-7; no definite D call. Sequences were derived from CD4+ T cells from blood, sampled before the transplant. The TCR comes from a human donor who received a combined kidney and bone marrow transplant. The CDR3 nucleotides are TGTGCCAGCCTGGAGCAGTACTTC. It is translated as CASLEQYF.